This T cell receptor (beta chain) was profiled in a study of blood T cell repertoires in COVID-19. Background on the study: The origin of the acute and convalescent COVID-19 samples was the United States, Italy and Spain.

Source study methods: Estimation of nucleated cell counts relied on the amplification of reference gene primers. Data came from immunoSEQ multiplex PCR; TCRdb stores just in-frame clones and leaves some out. That table furnishes V, J and clone size, whereas the DNA furnished D and trimming. Of a few hundred thousand clones in the sample, nearly 90% were seen once. This CDR3 is 13 amino acids long. After removal of 5 bases from V and 4 bases from J, the junction contained 3 bases not matched to a gene. The Seattle site enrolled patients during active infection and followed them longitudinally. The chain is built from TRBV12-3 or TRBV12-4 and TRBJ1-2; 8 bases are a match to TRBD1. The TCR was taken from a woman in her forties with COVID-19, enrolled during active disease. The material sequenced was peripheral blood. The CDR3 region has the DNA TGTGCCAGCAGTGACAGGGGAGCCTATGGCTACACCTTC. It encodes CASSDRGAYGYTF.